These 21 T cell receptor beta chains share one sample of origin, sequenced in a study of blood T cell repertoires in COVID-19. TCRdb's copy holds only in-frame clones and misses some; the assay was immunoSEQ multiplex PCR. Of about 220,000 clones listed, 84% were seen once; the top ten hold approximately 10%. The specimen was peripheral blood. These receptors were collected from a middle-aged man with active or convalescent COVID-19.

This sequence joins TRBV9 and TRBJ2-3, with D possibly being TRBD2 (6 bases). V shed 3 bases and J shed 0 bases, with 11 bases lying between them. Germline V gene lookup returns CDR1 SGDLS and CDR2 YYNGEE. The CDR3 is 15 amino acids. CDR3 nucleotides: TGTGCCAGCAGCGAGAGCGGGCTCAGCACAGATACGCAGTATTTT. As protein: CASSESGLSTDTQYF. The variable domain in full, completed from reference TRBV9 and TRBJ2-3, reads DSGVTQTPKHLITATGQRVTLRCSPRSGDLSVYWYQQSLDQGLQFLIQYYNGEERAKGNILERFSAQQFPDLHSELNLSSLELGDSALYFCASSESGLSTDTQYFGPGTRLTVL.

This clone was picked up one time. This rearrangement joins TRBV5-5 to TRBJ2-7; 12 bases map to TRBD1. V dropped 6 bases and J dropped 4; count of bases not matched to a gene: 8. The germline CDR1 and CDR2 sequences are SGHKS and YYEKEE (reference sequence). This CDR3 region has 15 residues. The CDR3 loop reads CASKLGTGGAYEQYF. Here the CDR3 DNA reads TGTGCCAGCAAGTTGGGGACAGGGGGCGCGTACGAGCAGTACTTC.

The V gene is TRBV27, the J gene TRBJ1-2, with 9 bases matching TRBD1. Germline CDR1 reads MNHEY; CDR2 reads SMNVEV (reference sequence). The CDR3 runs 17 residues. The V gene end was trimmed by 7 bases and the J gene end by 0 bases; junction bases not matched to a gene: 12. The CDR3 sequence: CASKSDRGHLSNYGYTF. CDR3 bases: TGTGCCAGCAAATCGGACAGGGGTCATTTATCTAACTATGGCTACACCTTC.

This clone was counted once. The J gene is TRBJ2-2, the V gene TRBV5-6; D remains unclear. CDR1 and CDR2 from the germline V gene are SGHDT and YYEEEE. V was pared by 0 bases and J by 6 bases, with 6 bases between. The CDR3 runs 13 residues. The DNA for the CDR3 is TGTGCCAGCAGCTTGGGTGGCTCCGGGGAGCTGTTTTTT. Encoded protein: CASSLGGSGELFF.

The chain has TRBV2 and TRBJ1-2; 7 bases are shared with TRBD1. Germline V gene lookup returns CDR1 SNHLY and CDR2 FYNNEI. J was trimmed by 11 bases and V by 2 bases; bases with no gene match: 5. This CDR3 is 12 amino acids long. The DNA of the CDR3 is TGTGCCAGCAGTGAAATGGACAGGCTGTACACCTTC. Translation gives CASSEMDRLYTF.

This rearrangement joins TRBV19 to TRBJ1-5; possibly TRBD1 for D (5 bases). Germline V lookup: CDR1 LNHDA, CDR2 SQIVND (reference sequence). This CDR3 region has 16 residues. V lost 3 bases and J lost 0, with 12 bases in between. Here the CDR3 reads CASSIVGGYSNQPQHF. The CDR3 nucleotides read TGTGCCAGTAGTATTGTGGGGGGTTATAGCAATCAGCCCCAGCATTTT.

V usage is TRBV27 and J usage is TRBJ2-3, with 7 bases fitting TRBD2. This CDR3 comprises 16 residues. Trimming removed 5 bases from V and 8 bases from J; junction bases left unmatched: 16. Germline lookup yields CDR1 MNHEY and CDR2 SMNVEV (reference sequence). The CDR3 nucleotides are TGTGCCAGCAGTATGCGACGGGGGGTTGGGGAGGGTACGCAGTATTTT. It translates to CASSMRRGVGEGTQYF.

The chain joins TRBV7-9 to TRBJ2-5; the D gene is possibly TRBD1 (5 bases). The CDR3 loop spans 14 amino acids. Trimming removed 1 base from V and 6 bases from J, with 12 bases in between. The germline CDR1 and CDR2 sequences are SEHNR and FQNEAQ (reference sequence). The CDR3 protein is CASSLGGVEKTQYF. The CDR3 DNA sequence: TGTGCCAGCAGCTTAGGGGGCGTTGAGAAGACCCAGTACTTC. Supplemented by reference TRBV7-9 and TRBJ2-5, the full variable domain reads DTGVSQNPRHKITKRGQNVTFRCDPISEHNRLYWYRQTLGQGPEFLTYFQNEAQLEKSRLLSDRFSAERPKGSFSTLEIQRTEQGDSAMYLCASSLGGVEKTQYFGPGTRLLVL.

This clone was observed at least ten times. The rearrangement joins TRBV2 to TRBJ1-6; possibly TRBD1 for D (5 bases). From germline, CDR1 is SNHLY and CDR2 FYNNEI. V was pared by 2 bases and J by 0 bases, with 11 bases between. The length of the CDR3 is 17 residues. CDR3 sequence (DNA): TGTGCCAGCAGTGAATTGGGAGGGGACTCCTATAATTCACCCCTCCACTTT. Residues: CASSELGGDSYNSPLHF.

This chain joins TRBV5-1 and TRBJ1-1, with 7 nucleotides matching TRBD1. Germline V gene sequence: CDR1 SGHRS, CDR2 YFSETQ. The CDR3 contains 15 residues. J was trimmed by 3 bases and V by 0 bases; bases with no gene match: 5. DNA of the CDR3: TGCGCCAGCAGCTTGGAGGGCAGGGGGGACACTGAAGCTTTCTTT. Translation gives CASSLEGRGDTEAFF. Together with reference TRBV5-1 and TRBJ1-1, the CDR3 gives the full variable domain: KAGVTQTPRYLIKTRGQQVTLSCSPISGHRSVSWYQQTPGQGLQFLFEYFSETQRNKGNFPGRFSGRQFSNSRSEMNVSTLELGDSALYLCASSLEGRGDTEAFFGQGTRLTVV.

The chain carries TRBV2 and TRBJ1-1, with D perhaps matching TRBD1 (5 bases). Between the trimmed V and J ends, which lost 11 bases and 7 bases, there was a span of 17 bases. Germline V gene data show CDR1 as SNHLY and CDR2 as FYNNEI. The CDR3 runs to 12 residues. CDR3 nucleotide sequence: TGTGCCTGCATGATCGGGGGAGTTGAAGCTTTCTTT. Amino acids: CACMIGGVEAFF.

This clone appeared a few times. The chain recombines TRBV7-8 with TRBJ2-2; the D gene is possibly TRBD1 (6 bases). V was pared by 2 bases and J by 1 base, with 11 bases between. CDR3 length: 16 amino acids. Looked up from germline, CDR1 is SGHVS and CDR2 is FQNEAQ. Here the CDR3 reads CASSLLGGMNTGELFF. The CDR3 nucleotides read TGTGCCAGCAGCTTACTAGGGGGTATGAACACCGGGGAGCTGTTTTTT.

J is TRBJ2-4 and V is TRBV4-3; perhaps TRBD2 as D (6 bases). Germline CDR1 LGHNA, CDR2 YSLEER. V dropped 1 base and J dropped 1 base, with 11 bases sitting between them. This CDR3 has 16 amino acids. The CDR3 nucleotides read TGCGCCAGCAGCCAAGGAATGGAGGGGGCCAAAAACATTCAGTACTTC. This encodes CASSQGMEGAKNIQYF.

This clone was picked up a small number of times. Within the sample, other DNA sequences also encode this same CDR3. The V call is TRBV2, the J call TRBJ1-4; D uncertain. Between the trimmed V and J ends, which lost 2 bases and 0 bases, there was a span of 10 bases. Germline V lookup: CDR1 SNHLY, CDR2 FYNNEI. The length of the CDR3 is 16 residues. In DNA form, the CDR3 reads TGTGCCAGCAGTGAAAGGTCAGCGGCAACTAATGAAAAACTGTTTTTT. Translated, it gives CASSERSAATNEKLFF.

This clone was seen a single time. The chain recombines TRBV5-1 with TRBJ2-7; the D gene is possibly TRBD1 (6 bases). The CDR3 is made up of 14 amino acids. Germline V CDR1 and CDR2: SGHRS, YFSETQ. V lost 4 bases and J lost 3, with 14 bases in between. CDR3: CASSLDSPNYEQYV. Written as DNA, the CDR3 is TGCGCCAGCAGCCTGGACAGTCCTAACTACGAGCAGTACGTC.

V usage is TRBV5-1 and J usage is TRBJ2-3, with TRBD1 as a possible D gene (6 bases). The CDR3 totals 15 residues. Trimming took off 1 base at V and 0 bases at J, with 9 bases between the two ends. CDR1 is SGHRS, CDR2 YFSETQ, per germline. Here the CDR3 DNA reads TGCGCCAGCAGCTTGCTGGACAGTAGCACAGATACGCAGTATTTT. As protein: CASSLLDSSTDTQYF.

CDR3 sequence: CASSRLAGAPLDEQYF. Here the CDR3 DNA reads TGTGCCAGCAGTCGACTAGCGGGAGCCCCCCTAGACGAGCAGTACTTC. The chain carries TRBV27 and TRBJ2-7, with TRBD2 identical over 12 bases. The CDR3 runs 16 residues. CDR1 is MNHEY and CDR2 is SMNVEV in the germline V gene (reference sequence). With V trimmed by 5 bases and J by 5 bases, 10 bases remained unmatched.

In its sample, this clone was seen once. This chain uses TRBV19 with TRBJ2-7; TRBD1 aligns across 11 bases. The CDR3 length is 16 residues. Trimming cost V 2 bases and J 2 bases; bases outside gene matches: 5. Germline V gene lookup returns CDR1 LNHDA and CDR2 SQIVND (reference sequence). The CDR3 region has the DNA TGTGCCAGTAGTATATCTCCGGGACAGGGGGCCTACGAGCAGTACTTC. Translating gives CASSISPGQGAYEQYF.

The genes are TRBV10-3 and TRBJ1-1; 8 nucleotides match TRBD1. CDR1 is ENHRY and CDR2 is SYGVKD in the germline V gene. CDR3 length equals 14 residues. The ends lost 2 bases at V and 5 bases at J; junction bases unmatched: 4. CDR3 residues: CAISETGQGTEAFF. CDR3 nucleotides: TGTGCCATCAGTGAGACAGGACAGGGAACTGAAGCTTTCTTT.

Only one count was recorded for this clone. The genes are TRBV29-1 and TRBJ2-1; 7 bases match TRBD2. V lost 3 bases, J lost 8 bases, and 13 bases stayed unmatched. This CDR3 is built from 15 residues. Germline assignment: CDR1 SQVTM and CDR2 ANQGSEA. The CDR3, as DNA: TGCAGCGTTGATGGGAGGGGACGACTCCCTTATGAGCAGTTCTTC. Its protein is CSVDGRGRLPYEQFF.

This rearrangement joins TRBV18 to TRBJ2-7; no clear D. V lost 3 bases to trimming and J lost 2 bases, with 11 bases between them. The length of the CDR3 is 14 residues. Per the germline V gene, CDR1 is KGHSH and CDR2 is LQKENI. Here the CDR3 DNA reads TGTGCCAGCTCACCTAGCAGCGTCACCTACGAGCAGTACTTC. This gives the protein CASSPSSVTYEQYF. Full variable domain (outside the CDR3, taken from reference TRBV18 and TRBJ2-7): NAGVMQNPRHLVRRRGQEARLRCSPMKGHSHVYWYRQLPEEGLKFMVYLQKENIIDESGMPKERFSAEFPKEGPSILRIQQVVRGDSAAYFCASSPSSVTYEQYFGPGTRLTVT.